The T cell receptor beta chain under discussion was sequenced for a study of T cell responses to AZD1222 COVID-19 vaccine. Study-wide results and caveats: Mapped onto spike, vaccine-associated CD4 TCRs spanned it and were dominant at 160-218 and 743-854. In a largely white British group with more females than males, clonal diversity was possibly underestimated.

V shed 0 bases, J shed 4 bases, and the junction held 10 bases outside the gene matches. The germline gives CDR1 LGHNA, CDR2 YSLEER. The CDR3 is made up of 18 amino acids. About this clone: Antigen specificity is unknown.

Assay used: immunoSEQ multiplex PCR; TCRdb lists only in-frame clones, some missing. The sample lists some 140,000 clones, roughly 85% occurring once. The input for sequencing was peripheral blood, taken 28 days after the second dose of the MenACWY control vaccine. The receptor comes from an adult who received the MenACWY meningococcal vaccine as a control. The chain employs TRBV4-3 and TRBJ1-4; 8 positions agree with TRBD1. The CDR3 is CASSQEVYGTGNNEKLFF. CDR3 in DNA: TGCGCCAGCAGCCAAGAAGTCTACGGGACAGGAAATAATGAAAAACTGTTTTTT.